A selection of T cell receptor beta chains follows, all from one sample in a study of cytomegalovirus exposure and HLA in healthy donors. Sequencing used immunoSEQ multiplex PCR; TCRdb keeps in-frame clones, though not all of them. The sample carries approximately 150,000 clones, approximately 80% recorded once. The sequenced sample was PBMCs. Every receptor here comes from a woman aged 40 to 50 in good health and CMV-seropositive. Each CDR3 is given with its conserved first and last residue. A D gene is named only where the DNA matches it firmly. Clone size is shown for a subset of rows, as once, few, many or a class of expanded clone.

D gene: TRBD2
J gene: TRBJ2-3
clone size: NA
V gene: TRBV5-6
CDR3 DNA: TGTGCCAGCAGCTTGTACACTATGGCGGGAGGCACAGATACGCAGTATTTT
CDR3 protein: CASSLYTMAGGTDTQYF

D gene: NA
J gene: TRBJ2-2
clone size: once
V gene: TRBV9
CDR3 DNA: TGTGCCAGCAGCGCAAACAGGGTCACCGGGGAGCTGTTTTTT
CDR3 protein: CASSANRVTGELFF

D gene: TRBD2
J gene: TRBJ2-3
clone size: NA
V gene: TRBV25-1
CDR3 DNA: TGTGCCAGCAGTGCGACTAGCGGGAACCTCCCAGATACGCAGTATTTT
CDR3 protein: CASSATSGNLPDTQYF

D gene: TRBD2
J gene: TRBJ2-3
clone size: once
V gene: TRBV9
CDR3 DNA: TGTGCCAGCAGCGTAGCTACGGGGACTAGCGGGGGGAGTGATACGCAGTATTTT
CDR3 protein: CASSVATGTSGGSDTQYF

D gene: NA
J gene: TRBJ1-2
clone size: NA
V gene: TRBV9
CDR3 DNA: TGTGCCAGCAGCGTAGACGGAGGGCCCACGTATGGCTACACCTTC
CDR3 protein: CASSVDGGPTYGYTF

D gene: NA
J gene: TRBJ2-3
clone size: NA
V gene: TRBV5-4
CDR3 DNA: TGTGCCAGCAGCTTTTACTTGGTTGGCACAGATACGCAGTATTTT
CDR3 protein: CASSFYLVGTDTQYF

D gene: TRBD2
J gene: TRBJ2-7
clone size: NA
V gene: TRBV2
CDR3 DNA: TGTGCCAGCAAGACTAGCGGGAGGGTCGAGCAGTACTTC
CDR3 protein: CASKTSGRVEQYF

D gene: TRBD2
J gene: TRBJ2-7
clone size: NA
V gene: TRBV27
CDR3 DNA: TGTGCCAGCAGTTTAAGGCTAGCGGGGACCTACGAGCAGTACTTC
CDR3 protein: CASSLRLAGTYEQYF

D gene: NA
J gene: TRBJ2-1
clone size: NA
V gene: TRBV5-6
CDR3 DNA: TGTGCCAGCAGCTTAGTAAGTGGGGGGTCCTACAATGAGCAGTTCTTC
CDR3 protein: CASSLVSGGSYNEQFF

D gene: TRBD1
J gene: TRBJ1-1
clone size: NA
V gene: TRBV19
CDR3 DNA: TGTGCCAGTAGTAAAAACCGGGACAGGGTGTCTGAAGCTTTCTTT
CDR3 protein: CASSKNRDRVSEAFF

D gene: NA
J gene: TRBJ2-3
clone size: NA
V gene: TRBV6-5
CDR3 DNA: TGTGCCAGCAGTCGGGGGTCAGATACGCAGTATTTT
CDR3 protein: CASSRGSDTQYF

D gene: TRBD1
J gene: TRBJ1-2
clone size: NA
V gene: TRBV6-4
CDR3 DNA: TGTGCCAGCAGCCCCAGGGGACAGCTCGGAGGCTACACCTTC
CDR3 protein: CASSPRGQLGGYTF

D gene: NA
J gene: TRBJ2-2
clone size: NA
V gene: TRBV13
CDR3 DNA: TGTGCCAGCAGCCAATGGCTCACCGGGGAGCTGTTTTTT
CDR3 protein: CASSQWLTGELFF

D gene: TRBD2
J gene: TRBJ2-5
clone size: NA
V gene: TRBV18
CDR3 DNA: TGTGCCAGCTCACCCGGACTAGCCGGGGAGACCCAGTACTTC
CDR3 protein: CASSPGLAGETQYF

D gene: NA
J gene: TRBJ2-7
clone size: once
V gene: TRBV7-9
CDR3 DNA: TGTGCCAGCAGCTCTTTACAGGGTCCCACCTACGAGCAGTACTTC
CDR3 protein: CASSSLQGPTYEQYF

D gene: TRBD2
J gene: TRBJ2-5
clone size: NA
V gene: TRBV4-3
CDR3 DNA: TGCGCCAGCAGCCAAGGTACCTCCGCTCGGGAGGGAGAGACCCAGTACTTC
CDR3 protein: CASSQGTSAREGETQYF

D gene: NA
J gene: TRBJ2-4
clone size: NA
V gene: TRBV4-1
CDR3 DNA: TGCGCCAGCAGCCAAGATCGACGGGGGTACTTC
CDR3 protein: CASSQDRRGYF

D gene: NA
J gene: TRBJ2-7
clone size: NA
V gene: TRBV9
CDR3 DNA: TGTGCCAGCAGCGTGGGAGACAGGTCCCACGAGCAGTACTTC
CDR3 protein: CASSVGDRSHEQYF

D gene: TRBD2
J gene: TRBJ2-3
clone size: NA
V gene: TRBV4-2
CDR3 DNA: TGTGCCAGCAGCCAAGACCCAGCGGGACGCACAGATACGCAGTATTTT
CDR3 protein: CASSQDPAGRTDTQYF

D gene: TRBD2
J gene: TRBJ2-1
clone size: once
V gene: TRBV15
CDR3 DNA: TGTGCCACCAGCAGAGTCGGCGGGAGGATCTACAATGAGCAGTTCTTC
CDR3 protein: CATSRVGGRIYNEQFF

D gene: NA
J gene: TRBJ2-2
clone size: NA
V gene: TRBV6-5
CDR3 DNA: TGTGCCAGCAGCCCGCCGCAGGTTACCGGGGAGCTGTTTTTT
CDR3 protein: CASSPPQVTGELFF

D gene: TRBD1
J gene: TRBJ2-7
clone size: NA
V gene: TRBV19
CDR3 DNA: TGTGCCAGTAGTATTGGGACAGGGACATCCTACGAGCAGTACTTC
CDR3 protein: CASSIGTGTSYEQYF

D gene: TRBD2
J gene: TRBJ2-5
clone size: NA
V gene: TRBV11-2
CDR3 DNA: TGTGCCAGCAGCTCGGGACTAGCGGGAAAAGAGACCCAGTACTTC
CDR3 protein: CASSSGLAGKETQYF

D gene: TRBD2
J gene: TRBJ2-7
clone size: NA
V gene: TRBV7-2
CDR3 DNA: TGTGCCAGCAGACCGACCCTAGCGGGAGCCTACGAGCAGTACTTC
CDR3 protein: CASRPTLAGAYEQYF

D gene: NA
J gene: TRBJ2-3
clone size: NA
V gene: TRBV7-2
CDR3 DNA: TGTGCCAGCAAAATGGGCAGTTCCACAGATACGCAGTATTTT
CDR3 protein: CASKMGSSTDTQYF

D gene: TRBD2
J gene: TRBJ2-1
clone size: NA
V gene: TRBV9
CDR3 DNA: TGTGCCAGCAGCACTGGGACTAGCGTTGGCAATGAGCAGTTCTTC
CDR3 protein: CASSTGTSVGNEQFF

D gene: NA
J gene: TRBJ2-7
clone size: NA
V gene: TRBV19
CDR3 DNA: TGTGCCAGTAGTTCCGGGGGGCGAGGTAGCAGCTCCTACGAGCAGTACTTC
CDR3 protein: CASSSGGRGSSSYEQYF

D gene: NA
J gene: TRBJ2-5
clone size: NA
V gene: TRBV7-6
CDR3 DNA: TGTGCCAGCAGCTTAGAAGAATTCAGAGACTTCCAAGAGACCCAGTACTTC
CDR3 protein: CASSLEEFRDFQETQYF

D gene: TRBD2
J gene: TRBJ2-3
clone size: NA
V gene: TRBV5-6
CDR3 DNA: TGTGCCAGCAGGAGGACTAGCGGGAGCGCAGATACGCAGTATTTT
CDR3 protein: CASRRTSGSADTQYF

D gene: NA
J gene: TRBJ2-1
clone size: NA
V gene: TRBV25-1
CDR3 DNA: TGTGCCAGCAGCCCTGCAATCGGGCAGTTCTTC
CDR3 protein: CASSPAIGQFF

D gene: NA
J gene: TRBJ2-1
clone size: NA
V gene: TRBV5-1
CDR3 DNA: TGCGCCAGCAGCTCGACCGGGAACAATGAGCAGTTCTTC
CDR3 protein: CASSSTGNNEQFF

D gene: TRBD2
J gene: TRBJ2-2
clone size: NA
V gene: TRBV9
CDR3 DNA: TGTGCCAGCAGCGTAGGGGTTACGAAGCGGGAGGGAACCCGCACCGGGGAGCTGTTTTTT
CDR3 protein: CASSVGVTKREGTRTGELFF

D gene: NA
J gene: TRBJ1-1
clone size: few
V gene: TRBV14
CDR3 DNA: TGTGCCAGCAGCCAAGATGAGTACAGAACCCAAGCTTTCTTT
CDR3 protein: CASSQDEYRTQAFF

D gene: TRBD1
J gene: TRBJ1-3
clone size: NA
V gene: TRBV18
CDR3 DNA: TGTGCCAGCTCAACAACCGGGACAGCTATTGGAAACGCCATATATTTT
CDR3 protein: CASSTTGTAIGNAIYF

D gene: NA
J gene: TRBJ2-5
clone size: NA
V gene: TRBV7-9
CDR3 DNA: TGTGCCAGCAGCTTAGTTGGAGGGCGAGGGCAAGAGACCCAGTACTTC
CDR3 protein: CASSLVGGRGQETQYF

D gene: NA
J gene: TRBJ2-7
clone size: NA
V gene: TRBV6-5
CDR3 DNA: TGTGCCAGCAGACTAGCCCAAGAGGGGCTCTACGAGCAGTACTTC
CDR3 protein: CASRLAQEGLYEQYF

D gene: NA
J gene: TRBJ1-2
clone size: few
V gene: TRBV28
CDR3 DNA: TGTGCCAGCAGTTCTCGAGGTCCGGATGGCTACACCTTC
CDR3 protein: CASSSRGPDGYTF

D gene: NA
J gene: TRBJ2-7
clone size: NA
V gene: TRBV6-1
CDR3 DNA: TGTGCCAGCAACCTCGGGTCGTTATCCTACGAGCAGTACTTC
CDR3 protein: CASNLGSLSYEQYF

D gene: TRBD1
J gene: TRBJ1-2
clone size: NA
V gene: TRBV2
CDR3 DNA: TGTGCCAGCAGTTTCGACAGACTCCTACAGGGGGACTATGGCTACACCTTC
CDR3 protein: CASSFDRLLQGDYGYTF

D gene: TRBD1
J gene: TRBJ1-2
clone size: NA
V gene: TRBV30
CDR3 DNA: TGTGCCTGGTGGGCCGGGACAGGGAATTATGGCTACACCTTC
CDR3 protein: CAWWAGTGNYGYTF

D gene: NA
J gene: TRBJ2-1
clone size: few
V gene: TRBV28
CDR3 DNA: TGTGCCAGCAGTTTGGGGGCAGGCAGGCTTGATGAGCAGTTCTTC
CDR3 protein: CASSLGAGRLDEQFF

D gene: TRBD1
J gene: TRBJ2-2
clone size: NA
V gene: TRBV5-4
CDR3 DNA: TGTGCCAGCAGCTTGGGACAGGGGATTAACACCGGGGAGCTGTTTTTT
CDR3 protein: CASSLGQGINTGELFF

D gene: NA
J gene: TRBJ1-2
clone size: once
V gene: TRBV13
CDR3 DNA: TGTGCCAGCAGCTCCGGGCTCCGAGGGGGCTACACCTTC
CDR3 protein: CASSSGLRGGYTF

D gene: TRBD1
J gene: TRBJ2-3
clone size: NA
V gene: TRBV27
CDR3 DNA: TGTGCCAGCAGTCGCAGGGGGCTCGCAGATACGCAGTATTTT
CDR3 protein: CASSRRGLADTQYF

D gene: TRBD1
J gene: TRBJ1-6
clone size: NA
V gene: TRBV7-2
CDR3 DNA: TGTGCCAGCAGCTTAGGGGACAGCCTCTACGCCCTCCACTTT
CDR3 protein: CASSLGDSLYALHF